The clone carrying this TCR beta chain was counted ten times or more. Its antigen is not identified. TCR beta libraries were built with iRepertoire HTBI primers and Arm-PCR of CDR3 regions. TCRdb processed the multiplex PCR reads anew with MiXCR; each CDR3 protein has one entry. The sample carries a few hundred thousand distinct CDR3 sequences, more than 20% recorded once. The data belong to a study of regulatory T cells in long-lasting Graves disease. V lost 3 bases and J lost 7, with 12 bases in between. This CDR3 is 14 amino acids long. Time point in this sample: persistent/refractory GD, antithyroid drugs over 5 years with positive TRAb. RNA from PBMCs was the source of the TCR library. The EDTA tubes were filled with 8 to 9.5 milliliters of drawn peripheral blood. Notes on the study in general: Under persistent disease, TRBV28, TRBJ1-2 and TRBJ2-5 were used preferentially. Lower TCR diversity was seen in persistent Graves' patients than in newly diagnosed ones.

The chain uses TRBV12-3 or TRBV12-4 and TRBJ1-4; D may be TRBD1 (5 bases). Material: peripheral blood mononuclear cells (PBMCs), obtained when the disease was refractory, from a patient treated with antithyroid drugs. This clonotype was obtained from a woman between 35 and 50 years old with Graves disease. The CDR3: CASSFGGRSEKLFF. CDR3 DNA sequence: TGTGCCAGCAGTTTTGGGGGACGGAGTGAAAAACTGTTTTTT.